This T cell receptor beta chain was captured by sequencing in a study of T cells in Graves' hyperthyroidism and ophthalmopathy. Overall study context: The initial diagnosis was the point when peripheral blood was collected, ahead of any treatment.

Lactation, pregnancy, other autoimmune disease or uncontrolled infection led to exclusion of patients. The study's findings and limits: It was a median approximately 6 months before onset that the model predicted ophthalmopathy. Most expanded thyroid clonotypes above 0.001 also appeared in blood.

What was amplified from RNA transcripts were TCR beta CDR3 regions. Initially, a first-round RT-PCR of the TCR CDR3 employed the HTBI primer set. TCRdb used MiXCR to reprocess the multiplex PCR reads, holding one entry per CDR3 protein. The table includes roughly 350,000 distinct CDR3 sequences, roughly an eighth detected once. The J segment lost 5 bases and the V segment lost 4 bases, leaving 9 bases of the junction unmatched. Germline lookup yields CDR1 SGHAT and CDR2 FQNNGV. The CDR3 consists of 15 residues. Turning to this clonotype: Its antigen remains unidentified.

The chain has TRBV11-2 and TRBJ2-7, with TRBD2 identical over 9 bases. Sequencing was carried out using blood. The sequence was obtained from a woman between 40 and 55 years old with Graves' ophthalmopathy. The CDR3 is CASSWPGLAIHEQYF. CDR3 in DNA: TGTGCCAGCAGCTGGCCGGGACTAGCTATCCACGAGCAGTACTTC.